The 3 T cell receptor beta chains reported below all come from one sample, sequenced in a study of T cells in women clearing cervical HPV infection. Profiling relied on immunoSEQ multiplex PCR, and the TCRdb table lists in-frame clones only, not all of them. The sample table sets out about 14,000 clones. The specimen was blood buffy coat. The source is a woman between 18 and 70 years old with a cervical HPV16 infection that either progressed to CIN3+ or cleared (not recorded which).

The CDR3: CASSYSTAGEGPQHF. The CDR3 bases that were read are TGTGCCAGCAGTTACTCGACGGCAGGGGAAGGGCCC. This rearrangement joins TRBV6-2 or TRBV6-3 to TRBJ1-5; perhaps TRBD1 as D (6 bases). The read is 3 residues too short to cover the CDR3 end, so that end is filled in from the germline J gene. The CDR3 loop spans 15 amino acids. V shed 0 bases and J shed 9 bases, with 15 bases lying between them. Germline V gives CDR1 MNHEY, CDR2 SVGEGT.

For this clone: The missing CDR3 end, 3 residues past where the read stops, is filled in from the germline J gene. The gene calls are TRBV5-4 and TRBJ2-1, with 8 bases matching TRBD2. This CDR3 comprises 14 residues. Germline values: CDR1 SGHNT, CDR2 YYREEE (reference sequence). V was pared by 9 bases and J by 8 bases, with 13 bases of the junction left unmatched. Here the CDR3 reads CATDRGGAMDEQFF. Incomplete CDR3 DNA: TGTGCCACGGATCGGGGGGGGGCCATGGATGAG.

Worth noting for this clone: Coverage ceases 3 residues before the CDR3 finishes, and the germline J gene fills in the end. The chain employs TRBV12-3 or TRBV12-4 and TRBJ2-1; TRBD1 matches at 9 bases. With 5 bases clipped from V and 8 bases from J, the junction kept 7 bases outside the gene matches. CDR3 size: 14 residues. CDR3 DNA, as far as it was read: TGTGCCAGCAGTAGGACAGGGGCAATCCATGAG. It specifies CASSRTGAIHE. The full CDR3 protein reads CASSRTGAIHEQFF.